This TCR beta chain was obtained from a study of CD8+CD57+ T cells in acquired aplastic anemia. This CDR3 has 15 residues. V was pared by 5 bases and J by 3 bases, with 7 bases of the junction left unmatched. In germline, CDR1 is DFQATT, CDR2 SNEGSKA (reference sequence). CDR3 and TCR beta VDJ profiling relied on genomic DNA as the template. TCRdb reprocessed the reads with MiXCR, giving one entry per CDR3 protein. The sample has fewer than 250,000 distinct CDR3 sequences, around half seen once. Selection for sequencing was limited to patients who had shown CD8+CD57+ cell expansion by flow cytometry. Source material: sorted CD4+, CD8+, or CD8+CD57+ T cells (not recorded which) from PBMCs. This sequence joins TRBV20-1 and TRBJ1-4, with TRBD1 identical over 9 bases. The source is a human donor with aplastic anemia. In DNA, the CDR3 is TGCAGTGCTGGGGTTAGGGACAGGGCTAATGAAAAACTGTTTTTT. Translation gives CSAGVRDRANEKLFF.